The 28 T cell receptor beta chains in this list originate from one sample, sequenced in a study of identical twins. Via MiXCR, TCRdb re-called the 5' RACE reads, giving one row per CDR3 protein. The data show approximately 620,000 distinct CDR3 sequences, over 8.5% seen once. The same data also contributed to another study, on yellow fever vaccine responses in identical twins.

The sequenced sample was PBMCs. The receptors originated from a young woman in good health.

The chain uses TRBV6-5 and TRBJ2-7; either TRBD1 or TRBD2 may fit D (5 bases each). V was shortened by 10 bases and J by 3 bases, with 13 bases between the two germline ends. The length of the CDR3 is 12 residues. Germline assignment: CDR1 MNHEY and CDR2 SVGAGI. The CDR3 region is CATRDAGYEQYF. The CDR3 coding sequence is TGTGCCACCCGGGACGCGGGCTACGAGCAGTACTTC.

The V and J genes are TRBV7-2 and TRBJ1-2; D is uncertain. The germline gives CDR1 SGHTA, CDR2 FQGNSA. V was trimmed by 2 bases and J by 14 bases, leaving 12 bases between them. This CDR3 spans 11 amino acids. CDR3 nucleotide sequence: TGTGCCAGCAGCTTAAGTCTACCCGCTACCTTC. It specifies CASSLSLPATF. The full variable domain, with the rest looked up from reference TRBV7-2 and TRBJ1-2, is GAGVSQSPSNKVTEKGKDVELRCDPISGHTALYWYRQSLGQGLEFLIYFQGNSAPDKSGLPSDRFSAERTGGSVSTLTIQRTQQEDSAVYLCASSLSLPATFGSGTRLTVV.

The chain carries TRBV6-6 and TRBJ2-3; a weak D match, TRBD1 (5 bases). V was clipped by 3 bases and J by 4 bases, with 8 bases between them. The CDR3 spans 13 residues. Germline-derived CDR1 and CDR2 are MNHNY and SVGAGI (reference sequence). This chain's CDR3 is CASSYQGPDTQYF. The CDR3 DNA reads TGTGCCAGCAGTTATCAGGGCCCAGATACGCAGTATTTT.

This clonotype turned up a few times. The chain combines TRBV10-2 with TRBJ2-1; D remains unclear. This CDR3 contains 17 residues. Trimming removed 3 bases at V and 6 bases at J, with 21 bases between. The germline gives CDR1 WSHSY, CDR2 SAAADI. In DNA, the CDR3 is TGCGCCAGCAGTGACGCCGGCATCTCCGCCGCCTCCAATGAGCAGTTCTTC. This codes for CASSDAGISAASNEQFF.

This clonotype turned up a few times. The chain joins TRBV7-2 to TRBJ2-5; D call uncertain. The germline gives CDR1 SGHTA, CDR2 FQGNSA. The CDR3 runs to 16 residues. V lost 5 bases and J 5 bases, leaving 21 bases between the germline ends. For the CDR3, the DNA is TGTGCCAGCAGCCCCATTCGGGTTCATGGGTCGGAGACCCAGTACTTC. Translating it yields CASSPIRVHGSETQYF.

For the CDR3, the DNA is TGTGCCAGCAGTTACTCGATCAGAACAGATACGCAGTATTTT. Its translation is CASSYSIRTDTQYF. V and J are TRBV6-5 and TRBJ2-3; D gene uncertain. V lost 0 bases, J lost 3 bases, and 7 bases lay in between. The length of the CDR3 is 14 residues. Per the germline V gene, CDR1 is MNHEY and CDR2 is SVGAGI.

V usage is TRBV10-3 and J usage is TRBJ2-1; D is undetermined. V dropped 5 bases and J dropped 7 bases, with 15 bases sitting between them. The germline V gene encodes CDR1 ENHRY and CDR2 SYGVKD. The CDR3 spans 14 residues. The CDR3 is CAISSPAGINEQFF. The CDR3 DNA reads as TGTGCCATCAGTTCTCCCGCTGGGATTAATGAGCAGTTCTTC.

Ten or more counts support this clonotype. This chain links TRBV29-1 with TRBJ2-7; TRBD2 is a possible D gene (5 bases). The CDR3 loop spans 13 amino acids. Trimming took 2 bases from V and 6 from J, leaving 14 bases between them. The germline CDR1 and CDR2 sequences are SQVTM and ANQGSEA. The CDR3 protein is CSVEPRRGGEQYF. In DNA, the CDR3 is TGCAGCGTTGAACCCAGGAGAGGAGGCGAGCAGTACTTC.

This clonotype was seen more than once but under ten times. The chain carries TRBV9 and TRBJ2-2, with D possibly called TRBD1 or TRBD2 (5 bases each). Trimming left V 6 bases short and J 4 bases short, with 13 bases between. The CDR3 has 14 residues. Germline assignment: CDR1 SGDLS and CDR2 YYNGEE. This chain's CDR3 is CASTGLGTTGELFF. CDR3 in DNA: TGTGCCAGCACAGGACTTGGGACCACCGGGGAGCTGTTTTTT. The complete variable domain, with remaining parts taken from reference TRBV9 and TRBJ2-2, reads DSGVTQTPKHLITATGQRVTLRCSPRSGDLSVYWYQQSLDQGLQFLIQYYNGEERAKGNILERFSAQQFPDLHSELNLSSLELGDSALYFCASTGLGTTGELFFGEGSRLTVL.

Here the CDR3 reads CASSTGQGNMNTEAFF. The DNA of the CDR3 is TGTGCCAGCAGTACGGGACAGGGCAATATGAACACTGAAGCTTTCTTT. This chain links TRBV6-2 or TRBV6-3 with TRBJ1-1, with TRBD1 matching 9 bases. Germline V gives CDR1 MNHEY, CDR2 SVGEGT. The CDR3 consists of 16 residues. Trimming cost V 5 bases and J 0 bases; bases outside gene matches: 7.

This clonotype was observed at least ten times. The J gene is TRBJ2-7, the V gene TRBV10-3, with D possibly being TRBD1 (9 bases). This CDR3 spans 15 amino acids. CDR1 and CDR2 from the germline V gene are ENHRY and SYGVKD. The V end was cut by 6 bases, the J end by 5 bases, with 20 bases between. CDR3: CAIRNGRDRDHEQYF. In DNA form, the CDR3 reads TGTGCCATCAGGAACGGGAGGGACAGGGACCACGAGCAGTACTTC.

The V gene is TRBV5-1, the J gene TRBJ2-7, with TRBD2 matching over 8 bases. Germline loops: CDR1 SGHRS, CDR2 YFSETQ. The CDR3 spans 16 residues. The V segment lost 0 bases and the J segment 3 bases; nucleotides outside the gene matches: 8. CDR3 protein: CASSLDEGGGRYEQYF. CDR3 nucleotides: TGCGCCAGCAGCTTGGATGAGGGCGGGGGGCGCTACGAGCAGTACTTC.

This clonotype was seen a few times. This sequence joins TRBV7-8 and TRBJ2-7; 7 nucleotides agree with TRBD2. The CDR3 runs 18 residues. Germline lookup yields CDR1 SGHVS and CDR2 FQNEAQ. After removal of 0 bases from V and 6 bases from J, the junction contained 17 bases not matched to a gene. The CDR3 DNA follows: TGTGCCAGCAGCTTAGCGCGGGGGAATTTCGTTACTCCCCTCGAGCAGTACTTC. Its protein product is CASSLARGNFVTPLEQYF.

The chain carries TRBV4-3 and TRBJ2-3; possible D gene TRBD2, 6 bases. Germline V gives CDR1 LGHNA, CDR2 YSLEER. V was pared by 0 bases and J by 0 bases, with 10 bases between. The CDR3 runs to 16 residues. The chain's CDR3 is CASSQDSGESTDTQYF. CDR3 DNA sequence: TGCGCCAGCAGCCAAGATTCGGGGGAAAGCACAGATACGCAGTATTTT.

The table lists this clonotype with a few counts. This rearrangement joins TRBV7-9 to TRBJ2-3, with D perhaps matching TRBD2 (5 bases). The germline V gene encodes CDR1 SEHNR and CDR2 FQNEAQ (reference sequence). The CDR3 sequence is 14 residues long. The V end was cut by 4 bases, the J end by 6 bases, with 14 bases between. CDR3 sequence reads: CASSYGLGADTQYF. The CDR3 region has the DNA TGTGCCAGCAGCTACGGACTGGGAGCGGATACGCAGTATTTT.

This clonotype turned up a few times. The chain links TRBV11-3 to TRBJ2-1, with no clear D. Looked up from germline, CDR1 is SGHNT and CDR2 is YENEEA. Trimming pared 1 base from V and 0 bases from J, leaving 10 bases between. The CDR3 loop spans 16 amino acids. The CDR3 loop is CASSLGKKGSYNEQFF. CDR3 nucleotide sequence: TGTGCCAGCAGCTTAGGAAAAAAGGGCTCCTACAATGAGCAGTTCTTC.

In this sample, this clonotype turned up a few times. CDR3 amino acids: CASKLSGGEQFF. As DNA, the CDR3 is TGTGCCAGCAAGTTATCGGGTGGTGAGCAGTTCTTC. The chain has TRBV6-1 and TRBJ2-1; D not certain. The CDR3 consists of 12 residues. Between the trimmed V and J ends, which lost 7 bases and 9 bases, there was a span of 13 bases. Germline CDR1 reads MNHNS; CDR2 reads SASEGT.

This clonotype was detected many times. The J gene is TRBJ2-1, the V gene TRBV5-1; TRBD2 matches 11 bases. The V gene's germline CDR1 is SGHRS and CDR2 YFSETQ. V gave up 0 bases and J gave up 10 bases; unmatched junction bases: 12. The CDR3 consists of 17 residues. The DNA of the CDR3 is TGCGCCAGCAGCTTGGCCGTGGTAGCGGGGGGGCAGTCGGAGCAGTTCTTC. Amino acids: CASSLAVVAGGQSEQFF.

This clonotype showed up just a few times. In nucleotides, the CDR3 is TGCAGCGTTTCCGACAGGGGGCCCGGTGGCTACACCTTC. Encoded protein: CSVSDRGPGGYTF. This rearrangement joins TRBV29-1 to TRBJ1-2; TRBD1 agrees at 10 bases. Germline V lookup: CDR1 SQVTM, CDR2 ANQGSEA. J was trimmed by 7 bases and V by 5 bases; bases with no gene match: 7. This CDR3 has 13 residues.

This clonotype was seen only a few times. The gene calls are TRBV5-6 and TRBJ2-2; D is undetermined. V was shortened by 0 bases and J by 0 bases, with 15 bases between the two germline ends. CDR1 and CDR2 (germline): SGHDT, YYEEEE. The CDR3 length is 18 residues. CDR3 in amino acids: CASSLANLEGPNTGELFF. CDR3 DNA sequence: TGTGCCAGCAGCTTGGCCAATCTAGAAGGGCCGAACACCGGGGAGCTGTTTTTT.

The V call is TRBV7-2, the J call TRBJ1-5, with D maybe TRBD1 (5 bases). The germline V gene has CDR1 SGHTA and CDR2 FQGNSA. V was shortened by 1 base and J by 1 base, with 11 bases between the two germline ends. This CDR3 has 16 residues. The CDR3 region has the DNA TGTGCCAGCAGCTTAGAAGTCGGGGACAGCAATCAGCCCCAGCATTTT. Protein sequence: CASSLEVGDSNQPQHF.

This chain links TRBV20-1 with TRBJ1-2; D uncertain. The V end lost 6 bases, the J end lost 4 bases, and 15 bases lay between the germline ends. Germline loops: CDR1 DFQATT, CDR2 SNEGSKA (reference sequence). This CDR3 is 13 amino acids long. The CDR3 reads CSASKDGFYGYTF. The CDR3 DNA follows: TGCAGTGCATCGAAGGACGGTTTCTATGGCTACACCTTC.

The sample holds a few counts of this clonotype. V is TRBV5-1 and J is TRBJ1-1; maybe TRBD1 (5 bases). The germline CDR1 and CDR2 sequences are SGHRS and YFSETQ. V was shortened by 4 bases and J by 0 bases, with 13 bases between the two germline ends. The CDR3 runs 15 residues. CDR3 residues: CASSRLRGMNTEAFF. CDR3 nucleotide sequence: TGCGCCAGCAGCCGACTTCGGGGGATGAACACTGAAGCTTTCTTT.

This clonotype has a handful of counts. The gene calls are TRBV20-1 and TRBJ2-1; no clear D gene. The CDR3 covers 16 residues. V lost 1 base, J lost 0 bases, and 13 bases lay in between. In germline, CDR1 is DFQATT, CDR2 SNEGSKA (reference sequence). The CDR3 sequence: CSARGVILSSYNEQFF. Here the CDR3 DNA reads TGCAGTGCTAGAGGGGTAATTCTTAGCTCCTACAATGAGCAGTTCTTC.

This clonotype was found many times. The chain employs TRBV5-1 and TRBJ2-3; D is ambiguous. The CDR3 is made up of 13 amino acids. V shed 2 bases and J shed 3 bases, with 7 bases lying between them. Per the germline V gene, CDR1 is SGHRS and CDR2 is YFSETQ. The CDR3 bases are TGCGCCAGCAGCTTCTCCAAGACAGATACGCAGTATTTT. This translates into CASSFSKTDTQYF.

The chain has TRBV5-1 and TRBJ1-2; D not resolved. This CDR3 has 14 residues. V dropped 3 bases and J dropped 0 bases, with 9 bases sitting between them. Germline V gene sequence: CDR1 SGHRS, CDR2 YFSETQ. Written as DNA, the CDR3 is TGCGCCAGCAGCTCGACGGCTACTAACTATGGCTACACCTTC. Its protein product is CASSSTATNYGYTF.

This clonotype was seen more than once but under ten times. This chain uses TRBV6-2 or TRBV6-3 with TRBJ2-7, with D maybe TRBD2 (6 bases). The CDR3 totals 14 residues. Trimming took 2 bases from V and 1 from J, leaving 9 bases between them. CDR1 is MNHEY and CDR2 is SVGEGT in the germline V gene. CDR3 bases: TGTGCCAGCAGTTACGGCGGGATATCCTACGAGCAGTACTTC. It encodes CASSYGGISYEQYF.

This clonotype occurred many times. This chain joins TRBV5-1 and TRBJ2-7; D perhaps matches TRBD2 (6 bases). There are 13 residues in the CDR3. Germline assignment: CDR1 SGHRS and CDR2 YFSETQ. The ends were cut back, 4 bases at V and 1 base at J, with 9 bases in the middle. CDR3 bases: TGCGCCAGCAGCCCTAGCGCTTCCTACGAGCAGTACTTC. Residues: CASSPSASYEQYF.